What follows describes a single T cell receptor beta chain. This CDR3 region has 11 residues. Germline CDR1 SGHTA, CDR2 FQGNSA. Trimming shortened V by 2 bases and J by 3 bases, and 1 base separated the two germline ends. The source of the sample is a study of OX40 agonist ivuxolimab in advanced cancers. Libraries were prepared by immunoSEQ multiplex PCR; TCRdb keeps only in-frame clonotypes and omits some of them. The sample consists of about 160,000 clones, 90% to 95% of them appearing once. This receptor was taken from an adult with an advanced solid tumor such as melanoma, head and neck, liver or kidney cancer. V and J are TRBV7-2 and TRBJ1-2; D not certain. Sample: CD4+ or CD8+ T cells sorted from blood, taken in a trial of the OX40 agonist ivuxolimab. CDR3 region: CASSLHYGYTF. CDR3 bases: TGTGCCAGCAGCTTACACTATGGCTACACCTTC.